This T cell receptor beta chain was sequenced during a study of blood T cell repertoires in COVID-19. Only in-frame clones appear in the TCRdb table, and some are missing; sequencing was by immunoSEQ multiplex PCR. This table has a few hundred thousand clones, around 85% appearing once. The clonotype comes from a woman aged 45-60 years with active or convalescent COVID-19. The sequenced material came from peripheral blood.

The CDR3 DNA follows: TGTGCCAGCAGCTTGGAGGCAGGGGGGATCAACGAGCAGTACTTC. Its translation is CASSLEAGGINEQYF. The genes are TRBV5-4 and TRBJ2-7, with TRBD1 as a possible D gene (7 bases). CDR1 and CDR2 from the germline V gene are SGHNT and YYREEE (reference sequence). Trimming removed 0 bases at V and 5 bases at J, with 15 bases between. The CDR3 runs 15 residues. Looking up the rest from reference TRBV5-4 and TRBJ2-7 gives the full variable domain: ETGVTQSPTHLIKTRGQQVTLRCSSQSGHNTVSWYQQALGQGPQFIFQYYREEENGRGNFPPRFSGLQFPNYSSELNVNALELDDSALYLCASSLEAGGINEQYFGPGTRLTVT.